The 25 T cell receptor beta chains given below trace back to one sample, sequenced in a study of blood T cell repertoires in COVID-19. Sequencing used immunoSEQ multiplex PCR; TCRdb keeps in-frame clones, though not all of them. This table holds 110,000 to 150,000 clones, 80% to 90% found once. Input material: peripheral blood. These receptors all come from a woman aged 45-65 years with acute or convalescent COVID-19.

This chain uses TRBV6-6 with TRBJ2-7; 9 bases line up with TRBD2. The germline CDR1 and CDR2 sequences are MNHNY and SVGAGI (reference sequence). The V segment lost 6 bases and the J segment 4 bases; nucleotides outside the gene matches: 7. The CDR3 is 14 amino acids. DNA of the CDR3: TGTGCCAGCAGCCTCGCGGGACTAGCATACGAGCAGTACTTC. Amino acids: CASSLAGLAYEQYF.

This chain connects TRBV7-9 to TRBJ1-2; D ambiguous. The CDR3 sequence is 12 residues long. V lost 5 bases and J lost 2, with 6 bases in between. Germline-derived CDR1 and CDR2 are SEHNR and FQNEAQ (reference sequence). CDR3 DNA: TGTGCCAGCAGCCACACCAACTATGGCTACACCTTC. Protein sequence: CASSHTNYGYTF. Together with reference TRBV7-9 and TRBJ1-2, the CDR3 gives the full variable domain: DTGVSQNPRHKITKRGQNVTFRCDPISEHNRLYWYRQTLGQGPEFLTYFQNEAQLEKSRLLSDRFSAERPKGSFSTLEIQRTEQGDSAMYLCASSHTNYGYTFGSGTRLTVV.

For the CDR3, the DNA is TGTGCCAGTAATAACAGGGGAAAGACAGATACGCAGTATTTT. This encodes CASNNRGKTDTQYF. This chain joins TRBV19 and TRBJ2-3; 7 nucleotides line up with TRBD1. Germline V gene data show CDR1 as LNHDA and CDR2 as SQIVND (reference sequence). The CDR3 sequence is 14 residues long. V gave up 7 bases and J gave up 3 bases; unmatched junction bases: 7.

V is TRBV7-2 and J is TRBJ1-4; 9 nucleotides match TRBD1. Germline V CDR1 and CDR2: SGHTA, FQGNSA. CDR3 length: 14 amino acids. J was trimmed by 5 bases and V by 7 bases; bases with no gene match: 5. CDR3 sequence (DNA): TGTGCCAGCACCCGGGGACAGGGAAATGAAAAACTGTTTTTT. Translated: CASTRGQGNEKLFF.

On this clone: Since no conserved phenylalanine or tryptophan closes the CDR3, a read error is the likely cause. The DNA is omitted, as the CDR3 cannot be located on it reliably, and the CDR3 follows TCRdb's listing. This chain joins TRBV7-9 and TRBJ1-1; TRBD1 reflects the table's D call only, with no check against the DNA. The CDR3 length equals 12 residues, ends included. Germline V lookup: CDR1 SEHNR, CDR2 FQNEAQ (reference sequence). The CDR3 spells CASAPYRGPIHL.

This rearrangement joins TRBV11-3 to TRBJ2-1; 13 bases agree with TRBD2. J lost 0 bases, V lost 7 bases, and 15 bases had no gene match. Germline CDR1 is SGHNT and CDR2 is YENEEA. The length of the CDR3 is 20 residues. This chain's CDR3 is CASIPINGTSGTSSYNEQFF. DNA of the CDR3: TGTGCCAGCATCCCCATCAACGGGACTAGCGGGACTAGCTCCTACAATGAGCAGTTCTTC.

This clone was detected once. In nucleotides, the CDR3 is TGTGCCAGCAGCCAAGAGGGAGCGGGAAGAGATACGCAGTATTTT. It specifies CASSQEGAGRDTQYF. The chain is built from TRBV3-1 (or the pseudogene TRBV3-2) and TRBJ2-3; 7 bases agree with TRBD2. The germline gives CDR1 LGHDT, CDR2 YNNKEL (reference sequence). The V segment lost 0 bases and the J segment 5 bases; nucleotides outside the gene matches: 5. This CDR3 has 15 amino acids.

V gene TRBV5-1 combines with J gene TRBJ2-7; TRBD1 matches at 11 bases. The CDR3 runs to 16 residues. Germline V gene lookup returns CDR1 SGHRS and CDR2 YFSETQ. Trimming cost V 4 bases and J 3 bases; bases outside gene matches: 9. CDR3: CASSPGTGGFHYEQYF. DNA of the CDR3: TGCGCCAGCAGCCCCGGGACAGGGGGGTTCCACTACGAGCAGTACTTC.

The chain employs TRBV12-3 or TRBV12-4 and TRBJ2-7, with TRBD1 matching 8 bases. The trim removed 4 bases at V and 4 bases at J, leaving 0 bases unmatched. The length of the CDR3 is 12 residues. The CDR3 loop reads CASSWTGYEQYF. DNA for the CDR3: TGTGCCAGCAGTTGGACAGGGTACGAGCAGTACTTC.

The rearrangement links TRBV6-1 to TRBJ1-2, with D unresolved. The CDR3 totals 13 residues. Germline V gene sequence: CDR1 MNHNS, CDR2 SASEGT. V was shortened by 1 base and J by 4 bases, with 7 bases between the two germline ends. The CDR3 sequence is CASSEGARYGYTF. Here the CDR3 DNA reads TGTGCCAGCAGTGAAGGGGCCCGCTATGGCTACACCTTC.

The rearrangement joins TRBV3-1 (or the pseudogene TRBV3-2) to TRBJ2-1; D is possibly TRBD2 (6 bases). Germline V gives CDR1 LGHDT, CDR2 YNNKEL (reference sequence). The CDR3 extends over 15 amino acids. Trimming shortened V by 2 bases and J by 10 bases, and 18 bases separated the two germline ends. The CDR3 is CASSQPGLPSTEQFF. CDR3 nucleotides: TGTGCCAGCAGCCAACCCGGACTACCCTCTACGGAGCAGTTCTTC.

The chain recombines TRBV5-1 with TRBJ1-4, with TRBD1 identical over 9 bases. CDR3 length equals 16 residues. Trimming at V came to 4 bases and at J to 3 bases, leaving 7 bases not matched to a gene. CDR1 and CDR2 from the germline V gene are SGHRS and YFSETQ. In DNA, the CDR3 is TGCGCCAGCAGCACCGGGACAGGGTCATCTAATGAAAAACTGTTTTTT. It yields the protein CASSTGTGSSNEKLFF. The variable domain in full, completed from reference TRBV5-1 and TRBJ1-4, reads KAGVTQTPRYLIKTRGQQVTLSCSPISGHRSVSWYQQTPGQGLQFLFEYFSETQRNKGNFPGRFSGRQFSNSRSEMNVSTLELGDSALYLCASSTGTGSSNEKLFFGSGTQLSVL.

The gene calls are TRBV19 and TRBJ1-4; 7 bases agree with TRBD1. J was trimmed by 8 bases and V by 4 bases; bases with no gene match: 7. CDR3 length equals 14 residues. CDR1 and CDR2 (germline): LNHDA, SQIVND (reference sequence). CDR3: CASSNTGAGEKLFF. DNA for the CDR3: TGTGCCAGTAGTAACACAGGGGCAGGCGAAAAACTGTTTTTT. Drawing the rest from reference TRBV19 and TRBJ1-4, the complete variable domain is DGGITQSPKYLFRKEGQNVTLSCEQNLNHDAMYWYRQDPGQGLRLIYYSQIVNDFQKGDIAEGYSVSREKKESFPLTVTSAQKNPTAFYLCASSNTGAGEKLFFGSGTQLSVL.

This sequence joins TRBV7-9 and TRBJ2-2; D perhaps matches TRBD2 (6 bases). V was pared by 6 bases and J by 8 bases, with 10 bases between. The length of the CDR3 is 12 residues. Germline-derived CDR1 and CDR2 are SEHNR and FQNEAQ (reference sequence). The CDR3 protein is CASRPGGGELFF. The DNA of the CDR3 is TGTGCCAGCAGACCCGGGGGAGGGGAGCTGTTTTTT. The full variable domain, with the rest looked up from reference TRBV7-9 and TRBJ2-2, is DTGVSQNPRHKITKRGQNVTFRCDPISEHNRLYWYRQTLGQGPEFLTYFQNEAQLEKSRLLSDRFSAERPKGSFSTLEIQRTEQGDSAMYLCASRPGGGELFFGEGSRLTVL.

J is TRBJ1-2 and V is TRBV28; the D gene is possibly TRBD1 (6 bases). The germline CDR1 and CDR2 sequences are MDHEN and SYDVKM. The CDR3 length is 16 residues. V lost 2 bases and J lost 4, with 17 bases in between. CDR3 sequence reads: CASSLPSRTVGYGYTF. The CDR3 region has the DNA TGTGCCAGCAGTTTACCCTCTCGGACAGTAGGCTATGGCTACACCTTC.

The chain is built from TRBV7-3 and TRBJ1-6; a weak D match, TRBD1 (6 bases). V dropped 6 bases and J dropped 6 bases, with 12 bases sitting between them. CDR1 and CDR2 from the germline V gene are SGHTA and FQGTGA. The CDR3 length is 14 residues. The chain's CDR3 is CASSLQGTNSPLHF. CDR3 DNA: TGTGCCAGCAGTCTGCAGGGGACTAATTCACCCCTCCACTTT.

The gene calls are TRBV19 and TRBJ1-1, with D perhaps matching TRBD1 (5 bases). Germline loops: CDR1 LNHDA, CDR2 SQIVND (reference sequence). This CDR3 contains 15 residues. With 3 bases removed from V and 1 base from J, the gap between germline ends came to 12 bases. CDR3 residues: CASSIGVTGNTEAFF. The CDR3 nucleotides are TGTGCCAGTAGTATTGGGGTTACAGGGAACACTGAAGCTTTCTTT. The complete variable domain, with remaining parts taken from reference TRBV19 and TRBJ1-1, reads DGGITQSPKYLFRKEGQNVTLSCEQNLNHDAMYWYRQDPGQGLRLIYYSQIVNDFQKGDIAEGYSVSREKKESFPLTVTSAQKNPTAFYLCASSIGVTGNTEAFFGQGTRLTVV.

This chain links TRBV30 with TRBJ1-4, with D unresolved. Per germline, CDR1 GTSNPN and CDR2 SVGIG (reference sequence). The V end was cut by 0 bases, the J end by 7 bases, with 12 bases between. This CDR3 has 14 residues. The CDR3 spells CAWSVGGVREKLFF. CDR3 DNA sequence: TGTGCCTGGAGTGTTGGCGGGGTTCGTGAAAAACTGTTTTTT.

This chain joins TRBV7-9 and TRBJ2-5, with D tentatively TRBD1 (6 bases). V was cut by 2 bases and J by 5 bases, with 15 bases left in between. The CDR3 is made up of 15 amino acids. In germline, CDR1 is SEHNR, CDR2 FQNEAQ (reference sequence). CDR3: CASSLITGTVETQYF. For the CDR3, the DNA is TGTGCCAGCAGCTTAATAACAGGGACGGTTGAGACCCAGTACTTC.

This chain connects TRBV2 to TRBJ2-1; 12 bases fit TRBD2. The J segment lost 6 bases and the V segment lost 7 bases, leaving 10 bases of the junction unmatched. There are 16 residues in the CDR3. The germline CDR1 and CDR2 sequences are SNHLY and FYNNEI. CDR3 sequence reads: CASKITSGGRSNEQFF. For the CDR3, the DNA is TGTGCCAGCAAGATAACTAGCGGGGGGAGAAGCAATGAGCAGTTCTTC.

J is TRBJ2-7 and V is TRBV10-2; maybe TRBD1 (5 bases). In germline, CDR1 is WSHSY, CDR2 SAAADI. V was clipped by 2 bases and J by 7 bases, with 12 bases between them. The length of the CDR3 is 13 residues. Written as DNA, the CDR3 is TGCGCCAGCAGTGAGGCCCAGGGATTTGAGCAGTACTTC. Encoded protein: CASSEAQGFEQYF.

The chain couples TRBV6-5 to TRBJ1-1; D not certain. Trimming left V 6 bases short and J 4 bases short, with 12 bases between. This CDR3 is built from 13 residues. Germline V gene lookup returns CDR1 MNHEY and CDR2 SVGAGI. The CDR3 DNA sequence: TGTGCCAGCAGCCTGTCTTTCTCCACTGAAGCTTTCTTT. Translating it yields CASSLSFSTEAFF.

The chain joins TRBV7-2 to TRBJ1-1, with 11 nucleotides matching TRBD1. The germline V gene encodes CDR1 SGHTA and CDR2 FQGNSA. The CDR3 covers 15 residues. Trimming cost V 0 bases and J 7 bases; bases outside gene matches: 4. Here the CDR3 reads CASSLAGTGGIEAFF. The CDR3 nucleotides read TGTGCCAGCAGCTTAGCCGGGACAGGGGGGATTGAAGCTTTCTTT.

The V call is TRBV3-1 (or the pseudogene TRBV3-2), the J call TRBJ2-3, with TRBD1 as a possible D gene (5 bases). The CDR3 has 14 amino acids. V shed 3 bases and J shed 3 bases, with 10 bases lying between them. In germline, CDR1 is LGHDT, CDR2 YNNKEL (reference sequence). CDR3 sequence: CASSQGQATDTQYF. The CDR3 DNA sequence: TGTGCCAGCAGCCAGGGGCAGGCTACAGATACGCAGTATTTT.

J is TRBJ1-1 and V is TRBV7-9, with TRBD1 matching over 10 bases. J gave up 6 bases and V 8 bases, and 12 bases lay outside the gene matches. The CDR3 covers 15 residues. From germline, CDR1 is SEHNR and CDR2 FQNEAQ (reference sequence). The CDR3 loop is CASSEGTGAFAEAFF. The DNA of the CDR3 is TGTGCCAGCTCAGAGGGGACAGGGGCATTCGCTGAAGCTTTCTTT.